Listed below are T cell receptor beta chains from one sample, sequenced in a study of Graves' ophthalmopathy and Graves' hyperthyroidism. TCRdb itself ran the multiplex PCR reads through MiXCR, one entry per CDR3 protein. The sample carries just over 600,000 distinct CDR3 sequences, about a fifth recorded once. What was sequenced was peripheral blood. These receptors came from a woman between 18 and 29 years old with stable Graves' hyperthyroidism. Some clones in this sample may be carry-over from other donors' samples. The CDR3 runs from the conserved cysteine through the conserved F or W. The order of the fields is CDR3 DNA, CDR3 protein, V gene, clone size, D gene, J gene, CDR3 length. D genes are given only for firm matches. Part of the rows lack a size; the others show once, few, many or a class for expanded clones.

DNA: TGCGCCAGCAGCCAAGATTCGGGTTCACCCCTCCACTTT
CDR3: CASSQDSGSPLHF
V: TRBV4-1
size: -
D: -
J: TRBJ1-6
length: 13

DNA: TGTGCCAGCTCACCAGATACCGGGACACTAGTAAAGCAGTACTTC
CDR3: CASSPDTGTLVKQYF
V: TRBV18
size: few
D: -
J: TRBJ2-7
length: 15

DNA: TGTGCCAGCAGCCTGGGGACAGCTAAGAACACTGAAGCTTTCTTT
CDR3: CASSLGTAKNTEAFF
V: TRBV7-9
size: few
D: TRBD1
J: TRBJ1-1
length: 15

DNA: TGTGCCAGCAGTTTGGACAGGGTCCCAGGAGAGACCCAGTACTTC
CDR3: CASSLDRVPGETQYF
V: TRBV7-9
size: many
D: TRBD1
J: TRBJ2-5
length: 15

DNA: TGTGCCTTTGACTCGAGCAATCAGCCCCAGCATTTT
CDR3: CAFDSSNQPQHF
V: TRBV30
size: many
D: -
J: TRBJ1-5
length: 12

DNA: TGCGCCAGCAGCTTGGAACGACAGCCAGGGGAGCAGTACTTC
CDR3: CASSLERQPGEQYF
V: TRBV5-1
size: few
D: -
J: TRBJ2-4
length: 14

DNA: TGTGCCAGCAGTGAAGGGGTGCGTGGCTACACCTTC
CDR3: CASSEGVRGYTF
V: TRBV25-1
size: -
D: -
J: TRBJ1-2
length: 12

DNA: TGCGCCAGCTCGGGGGGGCCAAACACCGGGGAGCTGTTTTTT
CDR3: CASSGGPNTGELFF
V: TRBV10-1
size: many
D: TRBD2
J: TRBJ2-2
length: 14

DNA: TGTGCCAGTAGTATCGGCAGGGTGTATGGCAATCAGCCCCAGCATTTT
CDR3: CASSIGRVYGNQPQHF
V: TRBV19
size: many
D: -
J: TRBJ1-5
length: 16

DNA: TGTGCCAGCAGTCCTTTTGTGGACAGGGACAATCAGCCCCAGCATTTT
CDR3: CASSPFVDRDNQPQHF
V: TRBV12-3/TRBV12-4
size: few
D: TRBD1
J: TRBJ1-5
length: 16

DNA: TGCGCCAGCAGCTTGGGCCTTACAGGGAATCGACAAGAGACCCAGTACTTC
CDR3: CASSLGLTGNRQETQYF
V: TRBV5-1
size: few
D: -
J: TRBJ2-5
length: 17

DNA: TGTGCCTGGAGTGTAGGCCCGGCGGGCACCGGGGAGCTGTTTTTT
CDR3: CAWSVGPAGTGELFF
V: TRBV30
size: many
D: -
J: TRBJ2-2
length: 15

DNA: TGTGCCAGCAGTTACTCGAGGGGGGGCGCGGGCAATCAGCCCCAGCATTTT
CDR3: CASSYSRGGAGNQPQHF
V: TRBV6-5
size: -
D: -
J: TRBJ1-5
length: 17

DNA: TGTGCCAGCAGTGCCAGGACAGGGAGGACCGGGGAGCTGTTTTTT
CDR3: CASSARTGRTGELFF
V: TRBV2
size: few
D: TRBD1
J: TRBJ2-2
length: 15

DNA: TGTGCCTGGAGCGGACAGGGAAACACCATATATTTT
CDR3: CAWSGQGNTIYF
V: TRBV30
size: many
D: -
J: TRBJ1-3
length: 12

DNA: TGCGCCAGCAGCTTGGGGGGACCGGGGTTTATGAATCAGCCCCAGCATTTT
CDR3: CASSLGGPGFMNQPQHF
V: TRBV5-1
size: many
D: -
J: TRBJ1-5
length: 17

DNA: TGCGCCAGCAGCCCCACCACTCCAGAAATGAACACTGAAGCTTTCTTT
CDR3: CASSPTTPEMNTEAFF
V: TRBV5-1
size: many
D: -
J: TRBJ1-1
length: 16

DNA: TGCAGCGTGCCCATGACAGGGTCGACCTACGAGCAGTACTTC
CDR3: CSVPMTGSTYEQYF
V: TRBV29-1
size: many
D: TRBD1
J: TRBJ2-7
length: 14

DNA: TGTGCCACCAGTGATTTAAACAGGGGTGGGGAGACCCAGTACTTC
CDR3: CATSDLNRGGETQYF
V: TRBV24-1
size: few
D: TRBD1
J: TRBJ2-5
length: 15

DNA: TGTGCCAGCGGGAGTGGCGGGACGTACACCGGGGAGCTGTTTTTT
CDR3: CASGSGGTYTGELFF
V: TRBV28
size: many
D: -
J: TRBJ2-2
length: 15

DNA: TGTGCCAGCAGCGAGCTCGAAAGCTCCTACGAGCAGTACTTC
CDR3: CASSELESSYEQYF
V: TRBV7-8
size: -
D: -
J: TRBJ2-7
length: 14

DNA: TGCAGTGCTACGGGATCCGAAGCTTTCTTT
CDR3: CSATGSEAFF
V: TRBV20-1
size: many
D: -
J: TRBJ1-1
length: 10

DNA: TGCGCCAGCAGCTTCCGGGACAGGGTTTCGAACACCGGGGAGCTGTTTTTT
CDR3: CASSFRDRVSNTGELFF
V: TRBV5-1
size: -
D: TRBD1
J: TRBJ2-2
length: 17

DNA: TGTGCCAGCAGTTATGACGCCAGTATGTATGGCTACACCTTC
CDR3: CASSYDASMYGYTF
V: TRBV6-2/TRBV6-3
size: many
D: -
J: TRBJ1-2
length: 14

DNA: TGTGCCAGCTCACCAACCGGGACTATAGAGACCCAGTACTTC
CDR3: CASSPTGTIETQYF
V: TRBV18
size: -
D: TRBD2
J: TRBJ2-5
length: 14

DNA: TGTGCCAGCAGTTTATGGGGACAGCTATTGTCCTACGAGCAGTACTTC
CDR3: CASSLWGQLLSYEQYF
V: TRBV28
size: many
D: TRBD1
J: TRBJ2-7
length: 16